This T cell receptor beta chain was found in a study of blood T cell repertoires in COVID-19. About the study: Both acute and convalescent COVID-19 samples were obtained from the United States, Italy and Spain.

Libraries were prepared by immunoSEQ multiplex PCR; TCRdb keeps only in-frame clonotypes and omits some of them. The data hold approximately 360,000 clones, with roughly 90% observed a single time. This clone was seen once. Trimming at V came to 6 bases and at J to 4 bases, leaving 7 bases not matched to a gene. The CDR3 is 15 amino acids. Germline assignment: CDR1 ENHRY and CDR2 SYGVKD. The sequence came from a man between 35 and 55 years old with acute or convalescent COVID-19. Specimen: peripheral blood. The chain joins TRBV10-3 to TRBJ1-5; TRBD1 agrees at 9 bases. The CDR3 here is CAISPGQGRNQPQHF. Here the CDR3 DNA reads TGTGCCATCAGCCCCGGACAGGGGAGGAATCAGCCCCAGCATTTT.